This entry lists 6 T cell receptor beta chains sequenced from one sample in a study of blood T cell repertoires in COVID-19. Data came from immunoSEQ multiplex PCR; TCRdb stores just in-frame clones and leaves some out. The profile covers roughly 37,000 clones, with around 80% appearing a single time and 2% taken by the ten largest. The sequencing sample was made of peripheral blood. These TCRs come from a man in his 60s with active COVID-19.

This chain connects TRBV4-3 to TRBJ2-5, with D perhaps matching TRBD2 (5 bases). V was pared by 6 bases and J by 4 bases, with 15 bases between. The CDR3 loop spans 14 amino acids. Looked up from germline, CDR1 is LGHNA and CDR2 is YSLEER. In DNA form, the CDR3 reads TGCGCCAGCAGTCGGGCAACGGGGAGAGAGACCCAGTACTTC. Its protein is CASSRATGRETQYF.

V is TRBV6-2 or TRBV6-3 and J is TRBJ2-7, with 7 bases identical to TRBD2. Germline V gene lookup returns CDR1 MNHEY and CDR2 SVGEGT. Trimming at V came to 5 bases and at J to 2 bases, leaving 9 bases not matched to a gene. This CDR3 has 15 residues. The CDR3 here is CASSSTSRGAYEQYF. The DNA of the CDR3 is TGTGCCAGCAGTAGCACCTCACGGGGGGCCTACGAGCAGTACTTC.

A few counts support this clone. The gene calls are TRBV29-1 and TRBJ2-6, with TRBD2 as a possible D gene (5 bases). Trimming removed 4 bases at V and 0 bases at J, with 7 bases between. The CDR3 runs 14 residues. Germline V gene lookup returns CDR1 SQVTM and CDR2 ANQGSEA. This chain's CDR3 is CSVGESSGANVLTF. CDR3 DNA sequence: TGCAGCGTTGGGGAGAGCTCTGGGGCCAACGTCCTGACTTTC.

The J gene is TRBJ2-2, the V gene TRBV5-6; D might be TRBD2 (6 bases). The CDR3 has 17 residues. The germline V gene has CDR1 SGHDT and CDR2 YYEEEE. Between the trimmed V and J ends, which lost 4 bases and 4 bases, there was a span of 20 bases. The CDR3 loop reads CASSPVGGTVVTGELFF. CDR3 sequence (DNA): TGTGCCAGCAGCCCGGTCGGCGGGACGGTAGTCACCGGGGAGCTGTTTTTT.

A single count supports this clone. CDR3 amino acids: CAISESFEAGANVLTF. The CDR3 nucleotides read TGTGCCATCAGTGAGTCGTTCGAAGCCGGGGCCAACGTCCTGACTTTC. The chain uses TRBV10-3 and TRBJ2-6; D unclear. There are 16 residues in the CDR3. V lost 0 bases and J lost 4, with 10 bases in between. The germline gives CDR1 ENHRY, CDR2 SYGVKD.

This clone was found a few times. The V call is TRBV27, the J call TRBJ2-7, with D unclear. The CDR3 contains 11 residues. The germline V gene encodes CDR1 MNHEY and CDR2 SMNVEV (reference sequence). Trimming took 11 bases from V and 2 from J, leaving 10 bases between them. The CDR3 DNA reads as TGTGCCCCTACCAGGACCTACGAGCAGTACTTC. Translation: CAPTRTYEQYF.